The 7 T cell receptor beta chains presented below share a single source sample, sequenced in a study of T-cell reconstitution after alpha-beta-depleted transplantation in children. Researchers prepared the TCRbeta library using unique molecular identifiers, the study reports. MiXCR, applied by TCRdb to the PCR reads, yields one record per CDR3 protein. The sample lists around 240,000 distinct CDR3 sequences; 9.7% were seen once. Sequences were derived from PBMCs from the stem cell graft donor, sampled from the stem cell graft. These receptors came from a human donor who donated a stem cell graft to a child with SCID.

This clonotype has at least ten counts. This chain uses TRBV4-1 with TRBJ2-2, with D possibly matching TRBD2 (6 bases). In germline, CDR1 is MGHRA, CDR2 YSYEKL. V lost 1 base, J lost 8 bases, and 14 bases lay in between. The CDR3 runs 15 residues. The CDR3 region has the DNA TGCGCCAGCAGCCAAGTGTCGGGGGTGGAAGGGGAGCTGTTTTTT. Its translation: CASSQVSGVEGELFF.

In this sample, this clonotype turned up many times. V and J are TRBV4-3 and TRBJ2-3, with 8 bases identical to TRBD1. Trimming at V came to 1 base and at J to 9 bases, leaving 9 bases not matched to a gene. The CDR3 totals 15 residues. In germline, CDR1 is LGHNA, CDR2 YSLEER. CDR3 DNA sequence: TGCGCCAGCAGCCAAGCGTCAGGGGGCTCTGGCACGCAGTATTTT. This encodes CASSQASGGSGTQYF.

This clonotype has at least ten counts. The rearrangement joins TRBV7-2 to TRBJ1-2; TRBD1 might be the D (5 bases). CDR1 is SGHTA and CDR2 is FQGNSA in the germline V gene. V gave up 1 base and J gave up 4 bases, with 10 bases separating them. CDR3 length: 14 residues. The chain's CDR3 is CASSLVYGTYGYTF. CDR3 DNA sequence: TGTGCCAGCAGCTTAGTCTACGGGACCTATGGCTACACCTTC.

This clonotype has a count of ten or more. CDR3 DNA: TGTGCCATCACTGCGACAGGGGGCTTCGATACGCAGTATTTT. Its protein is CAITATGGFDTQYF. The J gene is TRBJ2-3, the V gene TRBV10-3; TRBD1 matches at 10 bases. Germline V CDR1 and CDR2: ENHRY, SYGVKD. This CDR3 is built from 14 residues. V trimming: 7 bases; J trimming: 6 bases; junction bases outside the gene matches: 7.

A note on this clonotype: Possible read error: a much larger clone is one base away. The chain uses TRBV18 and TRBJ2-7; D unclear. This CDR3 has 12 amino acids. Germline CDR1 and CDR2: KGHSH and LQKENI. Written as DNA, the CDR3 is TGTGCCAGCTCACCAAACCCGAACGAGCATTACTTC. Translation: CASSPNPNEHYF.

This clonotype came up many times. This sequence joins TRBV2 and TRBJ1-1; possible D gene TRBD1, 6 bases. There are 13 residues in the CDR3. The V end was cut by 9 bases, the J end by 0 bases, with 11 bases between. Germline CDR1 and CDR2: SNHLY and FYNNEI. CDR3 region: CASRDRLNTEAFF. The CDR3 DNA is TGTGCCAGTAGAGACAGGCTGAACACTGAAGCTTTCTTT.

This clonotype was observed at least ten times. The chain combines TRBV3-1 with TRBJ1-1; no firm D call. The CDR3 contains 14 residues. The V gene lost 0 bases and the J gene lost 1 base, with 6 bases spanning the gap. Germline CDR1 is LGHDT and CDR2 is YNNKEL (reference sequence). The CDR3, as DNA: TGTGCCAGCAGCCAAGACTCAGCGAACACTGAAGCTTTCTTT. It codes for CASSQDSANTEAFF.